One and the same sample provided the 21 T cell receptor beta chains below, sequenced in a study of cytomegalovirus exposure and HLA in healthy donors. The PCR used 60 Vbeta and 13 Jbeta primers. The protocol was immunoSEQ multiplex PCR, while the TCRdb copy is restricted to in-frame clones and leaves out a portion. The table lists some 140,000 clones. Sequenced input: PBMCs. The receptor source for this set is a woman aged 35 to 49 in good health and CMV-seronegative.

The chain combines TRBV6-1 with TRBJ1-2; D gene unclear. Trimming shortened V by 4 bases and J by 6 bases, and 9 bases separated the two germline ends. CDR1 is MNHNS, CDR2 SASEGT, per germline. This CDR3 is built from 12 residues. Written as DNA, the CDR3 is TGTGCCAGCAGTGTCATGAGGCATGGCTACACCTTC. This codes for CASSVMRHGYTF.

The rearrangement links TRBV9 to TRBJ2-3; unclear D gene. In germline, CDR1 is SGDLS, CDR2 YYNGEE. V lost 0 bases and J 2 bases, leaving 10 bases between the germline ends. This CDR3 spans 15 amino acids. This CDR3 reads CASSVVPQHTDTQYF. The CDR3 coding sequence is TGTGCCAGCAGCGTAGTTCCCCAACACACAGATACGCAGTATTTT.

The chain carries TRBV25-1 and TRBJ2-5; 8 bases agree with TRBD2. The CDR3 length is 15 residues. The trim removed 3 bases at V and 4 bases at J, leaving 7 bases unmatched. The germline gives CDR1 MGHDK, CDR2 SYGVNS. The CDR3 spells CASSDSSGGGETQYF. The CDR3 bases are TGTGCCAGCAGTGATTCCAGCGGGGGAGGAGAGACCCAGTACTTC.

The chain carries TRBV6-1 and TRBJ2-3; TRBD1 agrees at 10 bases. The length of the CDR3 is 16 residues. Trimming cost V 4 bases and J 1 base; bases outside gene matches: 5. Germline-derived CDR1 and CDR2 are MNHNS and SASEGT. CDR3 sequence (DNA): TGTGCCAGCAGTGGACAGGGGGCGTTTGGCACAGATACGCAGTATTTT. Its translation: CASSGQGAFGTDTQYF.

The V and J genes are TRBV28 and TRBJ1-1, with D unclear. This CDR3 is built from 13 residues. Trimming took off 3 bases at V and 8 bases at J, with 13 bases between the two ends. Germline values: CDR1 MDHEN, CDR2 SYDVKM. The CDR3 spells CASSLVKGGEAFF. Here the CDR3 DNA reads TGTGCCAGCAGTTTGGTTAAGGGCGGGGAAGCTTTCTTT.

CDR3 bases: TGCGCCAGCAGGGTGGGTCAGGGGGTGTCAGCTAACTATGGCTACACCTTC. This sequence encodes CASRVGQGVSANYGYTF. The chain couples TRBV5-1 to TRBJ1-2; TRBD1 matches 7 bases. V trimming: 5 bases; J trimming: 0 bases; junction bases outside the gene matches: 13. This CDR3 region has 17 residues. CDR1 SGHRS and CDR2 YFSETQ come from the germline V gene.

The chain carries TRBV4-3 and TRBJ2-3; 15 positions match TRBD2. After removal of 0 bases from V and 2 bases from J, the junction contained 6 bases not matched to a gene. Germline V lookup: CDR1 LGHNA, CDR2 YSLEER. The CDR3 has 19 residues. The CDR3 here is CASSQERTSGGATTDTQYF. DNA of the CDR3: TGCGCCAGCAGCCAAGAAAGGACTAGCGGGGGGGCTACCACAGATACGCAGTATTTT.

The V gene is TRBV10-3, the J gene TRBJ2-7; possible D gene TRBD1, 5 bases. V lost 2 bases and J lost 3, with 14 bases in between. The V gene's germline CDR1 is ENHRY and CDR2 SYGVKD. The CDR3 consists of 15 residues. CDR3 in amino acids: CAISERAGRDYEQYF. CDR3 nucleotide sequence: TGTGCCATCAGTGAGAGGGCAGGGCGTGACTACGAGCAGTACTTC.

This rearrangement joins TRBV4-2 to TRBJ2-2; TRBD1 matches 10 bases. Per germline, CDR1 LGHNA and CDR2 YNFKEQ. The length of the CDR3 is 18 residues. Losses at the gene ends were 0 bases for V and 3 bases for J; bases not matched to a gene: 7. The CDR3 region has the DNA TGTGCCAGCAGCCAAGATATTTGGGGACAGGGGTACACCGGGGAGCTGTTTTTT. Amino acid sequence: CASSQDIWGQGYTGELFF.

The chain couples TRBV5-1 to TRBJ1-2; tentatively, D is TRBD1 (5 bases). Germline-derived CDR1 and CDR2 are SGHRS and YFSETQ. The CDR3 runs to 13 residues. The V gene lost 0 bases and the J gene lost 6 bases, with 9 bases spanning the gap. CDR3 sequence: CASSLEGANGYTF. CDR3 DNA sequence: TGCGCCAGCAGCTTGGAAGGGGCCAATGGCTACACCTTC.

The V gene is TRBV4-1, the J gene TRBJ2-5; 10 bases match TRBD1. The DNA end favors TRBJ2-7, so the J call may be wrong. From germline, CDR1 is MGHRA and CDR2 YSYEKL. This CDR3 has 15 residues. In nucleotides, the CDR3 is TGCGCCAGCAGAGAGAGGACAGGGGGGCCCTACGAGCAGTACTTC. Translating gives CASRERTGGPYEQYF.

V gene TRBV19 combines with J gene TRBJ1-1; 9 nucleotides align to TRBD1. Germline CDR1 and CDR2: LNHDA and SQIVND (reference sequence). This CDR3 is built from 14 residues. Unmatched junction bases numbered 5, after V lost 9 bases and J lost 0 bases. CDR3 region: CASRDRVMNTEAFF. DNA for the CDR3: TGTGCCAGCCGGGACAGGGTTATGAACACTGAAGCTTTCTTT.

This sequence joins TRBV18 and TRBJ2-1; possible D gene TRBD2, 5 bases. Per germline, CDR1 KGHSH and CDR2 LQKENI. The length of the CDR3 is 15 residues. V lost 2 bases and J 1 base, leaving 9 bases between the germline ends. CDR3 sequence reads: CASSPNSGSYNEQFF. CDR3 bases: TGTGCCAGCTCACCAAACAGCGGTTCCTACAATGAGCAGTTCTTC.

V gene TRBV7-9 combines with J gene TRBJ1-6, with no clear D. The germline V gene encodes CDR1 SEHNR and CDR2 FQNEAQ (reference sequence). The CDR3 has 12 amino acids. V was trimmed by 3 bases and J by 6 bases, leaving 3 bases between them. CDR3 sequence: CASSFINSPLHF. CDR3 bases: TGTGCCAGCAGCTTTATTAATTCACCCCTCCACTTT. The whole variable domain, remainder taken from reference TRBV7-9 and TRBJ1-6, is DTGVSQNPRHKITKRGQNVTFRCDPISEHNRLYWYRQTLGQGPEFLTYFQNEAQLEKSRLLSDRFSAERPKGSFSTLEIQRTEQGDSAMYLCASSFINSPLHFGNGTRLTVT.

V gene TRBV27 combines with J gene TRBJ2-3, with 8 bases that match TRBD1. With 3 bases clipped from V and 4 bases from J, the junction kept 9 bases outside the gene matches. This CDR3 has 16 residues. CDR1 is MNHEY, CDR2 SMNVEV, per germline (reference sequence). CDR3 residues: CASSFWAGGGPDTQYF. As DNA, the CDR3 is TGTGCCAGCAGTTTTTGGGCAGGGGGCGGACCAGATACGCAGTATTTT.

This rearrangement joins TRBV4-1 to TRBJ1-5; no firm D call. CDR1 and CDR2 (germline): MGHRA, YSYEKL. The CDR3 has 17 residues. Between the trimmed V and J ends, which lost 4 bases and 3 bases, there was a span of 19 bases. CDR3 DNA sequence: TGCGCCAGCAGCCCAGCCGGGAACCTTATCTACAATCAGCCCCAGCATTTT. This translates into CASSPAGNLIYNQPQHF.

As DNA, the CDR3 is TGCGCCAGTGGACTCCGAGGACAGGGGGAGTTCTTC. This encodes CASGLRGQGEFF. This chain uses TRBV5-1 with TRBJ2-1; 10 bases are shared with TRBD1. V lost 8 bases to trimming and J lost 14 bases; unmatched junction nucleotides: 10. CDR1 and CDR2 (germline): SGHRS, YFSETQ. The CDR3 has 12 residues.

The chain combines TRBV7-9 with TRBJ2-1, with 11 bases lining up with TRBD2. The trim removed 1 base at V and 4 bases at J, leaving 9 bases unmatched. The CDR3 spans 18 residues. CDR1 is SEHNR and CDR2 is FQNEAQ in the germline V gene (reference sequence). The CDR3 reads CASSLDSLLAGGYNEQFF. The CDR3 DNA is TGTGCCAGCAGCTTAGATTCCCTCCTAGCGGGGGGTTACAATGAGCAGTTCTTC.

This chain joins TRBV9 and TRBJ2-5; 7 bases agree with TRBD2. Gene TRBJ2-7 matches the end of the DNA better, so the J call may be wrong. CDR3 length: 14 residues. The V gene's germline CDR1 is SGDLS and CDR2 YYNGEE. CDR3 sequence reads: CASSVDGRSYEQYF. The CDR3 DNA follows: TGTGCCAGCAGCGTAGACGGGAGGAGCTACGAGCAGTACTTC.

The chain joins TRBV4-1 to TRBJ2-2; the D gene is possibly TRBD1 (5 bases). V lost 5 bases to trimming and J lost 5 bases, with 18 bases between them. The CDR3 has 16 residues. Per the germline V gene, CDR1 is MGHRA and CDR2 is YSYEKL. This CDR3 reads CASSGNAGRGTGELFF. In DNA, the CDR3 is TGCGCCAGCAGCGGAAACGCAGGGCGAGGAACCGGGGAGCTGTTTTTT.

The V and J genes are TRBV27 and TRBJ1-1; the match to TRBD1 covers 9 bases. V lost 5 bases, J lost 0 bases, and 4 bases stayed unmatched. The CDR3 sequence is 15 residues long. Germline V gene data show CDR1 as MNHEY and CDR2 as SMNVEV (reference sequence). The CDR3 DNA reads as TGTGCCAGCAGTGCCAGGACAGGGGTGAACACTGAAGCTTTCTTT. Its protein product is CASSARTGVNTEAFF.